These 27 T cell receptor beta chains came from one sample sequenced in a study of cytomegalovirus exposure and HLA in healthy donors. Researchers ran the PCR with 60 Vbeta and 13 Jbeta primers. Clones were sequenced by immunoSEQ multiplex PCR, and TCRdb holds only the in-frame ones, with some missing. The table has 99,000 or so clones, around 75% seen once. The sequenced material came from PBMCs. The receptors shown here come from a man between 25 and 39 years old in good health and CMV-seronegative.

This clone has at least ten counts. The junction does not match germline at one end; this may be a read error. The chain couples TRBV7-9 to TRBJ1-5; 7 positions match TRBD1. Germline-derived CDR1 and CDR2 are SEHNR and FQNEAQ (reference sequence). The CDR3 contains 13 residues. CDR3 in amino acids: CASSLQGDHPQHF. The CDR3 region has the DNA TGTGCCAGCAGCTTACAGGGGGATCATCCCCAGCATTTT.

Regarding this clone: The junction does not match germline at one end; this may be a read error. The J gene is TRBJ2-7, the V gene TRBV29-1; D is perhaps TRBD2 (6 bases). Per germline, CDR1 SQVTM and CDR2 ANQGSEA. CDR3 length equals 14 residues. The CDR3 nucleotides read TGCAGCGTCAACCTTAACCGGGACTCCCACGAGCAGTACTTC. Protein: CSVNLNRDSHEQYF.

The chain joins TRBV2 to TRBJ1-1; 8 bases fit TRBD1. The CDR3 has 14 residues. Germline lookup yields CDR1 SNHLY and CDR2 FYNNEI. J gave up 6 bases and V 3 bases, and 6 bases lay outside the gene matches. CDR3 loop: CASSDQGALAEAFF. The CDR3 region has the DNA TGTGCCAGCAGTGACCAGGGGGCTCTCGCTGAAGCTTTCTTT. Filled out from reference TRBV2 and TRBJ1-1, the complete variable domain reads EPEVTQTPSHQVTQMGQEVILRCVPISNHLYFYWYRQILGQKVEFLVSFYNNEISEKSEIFDDQFSVERPDGSNFTLKIRSTKLEDSAMYFCASSDQGALAEAFFGQGTRLTVV.

For this clone: This sample includes further DNA sequences coding for the same CDR3. The chain recombines TRBV29-1 with TRBJ2-5, with TRBD2 matching 14 bases. The CDR3 length is 16 residues. V shed 7 bases, J shed 5 bases, and the junction held 12 bases outside the gene matches. Germline CDR1 reads SQVTM; CDR2 reads ANQGSEA. The chain's CDR3 is CSGNPTSGRAVETQYF. The CDR3 nucleotides are TGCAGCGGCAACCCGACTAGCGGGAGGGCCGTGGAGACCCAGTACTTC.

This clone has a handful of counts. This chain uses TRBV7-6 with TRBJ2-1; TRBD1 agrees at 9 bases. The CDR3 contains 15 residues. Per germline, CDR1 SGHVS and CDR2 FNYEAQ. The trim removed 1 base at V and 6 bases at J, leaving 4 bases unmatched. For the CDR3, the DNA is TGTGCCAGCAGCTTAGTCCCGGACAGGGGCAATGAGCAGTTCTTC. It translates to CASSLVPDRGNEQFF.

This chain links TRBV4-3 with TRBJ1-4; 9 positions match TRBD1. Trimming took 4 bases from V and 8 from J; bases not matched to a gene: 8. The CDR3 consists of 15 residues. The germline gives CDR1 LGHNA, CDR2 YSLEER. The CDR3 here is CASSPPGQGREKLFF. In DNA form, the CDR3 reads TGCGCCAGCAGCCCGCCGGGACAGGGCCGCGAAAAACTGTTTTTT.

The chain couples TRBV5-1 to TRBJ2-2, with D possibly being TRBD1 (6 bases). The germline V gene has CDR1 SGHRS and CDR2 YFSETQ. This CDR3 spans 15 amino acids. The V end was cut by 1 base, the J end by 6 bases, with 13 bases between. CDR3: CASSLRAGAPGELFF. The CDR3 bases are TGCGCCAGCAGCTTGAGAGCAGGGGCCCCCGGGGAGCTGTTTTTT.

This rearrangement joins TRBV5-1 to TRBJ2-5, with 8 positions matching TRBD1. The trim removed 1 base at V and 3 bases at J, leaving 5 bases unmatched. Germline V gene sequence: CDR1 SGHRS, CDR2 YFSETQ. The CDR3 is 15 residues long. CDR3 coding DNA: TGCGCCAGCAGCTTGTCGCCAGGGGGCGAAGAGACCCAGTACTTC. It encodes CASSLSPGGEETQYF.

The genes are TRBV19 and TRBJ2-1; 9 bases agree with TRBD1. Germline CDR1 reads LNHDA; CDR2 reads SQIVND (reference sequence). The V and J ends lost 6 bases and 8 bases, in that order; junction bases with no gene match: 11. The CDR3 is 15 amino acids. The CDR3 sequence: CASRAIGTGPDEQFF. The CDR3 bases are TGTGCCAGTAGGGCTATCGGGACAGGGCCTGATGAGCAGTTCTTC.

This clone has just one count. This rearrangement joins TRBV6-1 to TRBJ2-5; D is undetermined. V was cut by 7 bases and J by 5 bases, with 17 bases left in between. This CDR3 is 14 amino acids long. Germline CDR1 MNHNS, CDR2 SASEGT. The CDR3 region is CASTPRVPRETQYF. CDR3 DNA sequence: TGTGCCAGCACCCCTCGGGTTCCCCGGGAGACCCAGTACTTC.

The chain employs TRBV5-1 and TRBJ2-3; 8 bases agree with TRBD1. Trimming removed 4 bases from V and 4 bases from J; junction bases left unmatched: 5. The CDR3 totals 14 residues. Germline V gene data show CDR1 as SGHRS and CDR2 as YFSETQ. The CDR3 here is CASSRQGWSDTQYF. In nucleotides, the CDR3 is TGCGCCAGCAGCCGACAGGGGTGGTCAGATACGCAGTATTTT.

The V and J genes are TRBV5-4 and TRBJ2-3, with 8 bases lining up with TRBD2. The V gene end was trimmed by 4 bases and the J gene end by 6 bases; junction bases not matched to a gene: 13. The length of the CDR3 is 16 residues. Looked up from germline, CDR1 is SGHNT and CDR2 is YYREEE (reference sequence). The CDR3 DNA reads TGTGCCAGCAGCCGAACAGGGACTAGGTCGGCCGATACGCAGTATTTT. It translates to CASSRTGTRSADTQYF.

The V and J genes are TRBV5-1 and TRBJ2-2, with no clear D. V lost 6 bases, J lost 4 bases, and 16 bases lay in between. CDR1 and CDR2 from the germline V gene are SGHRS and YFSETQ. The CDR3 extends over 15 amino acids. CDR3 amino acids: CASMGASLGTGELFF. The CDR3 bases are TGCGCCAGCATGGGCGCCTCCCTGGGCACCGGGGAGCTGTTTTTT.

This clone was observed a few times. This chain joins TRBV5-4 and TRBJ2-3, with 11 nucleotides matching TRBD1. CDR1 is SGHNT, CDR2 YYREEE, per germline (reference sequence). CDR3 length: 15 amino acids. Trimming at V came to 9 bases and at J to 4 bases, leaving 10 bases not matched to a gene. CDR3 loop: CATLLGTGGSDTQYF. CDR3 DNA: TGTGCCACCTTATTAGGGACAGGGGGATCAGATACGCAGTATTTT.

CDR3 protein: CASDAQGGNTEAFF. Here the CDR3 DNA reads TGTGCCAGCGACGCCCAGGGAGGGAACACTGAAGCTTTCTTT. The chain links TRBV6-5 to TRBJ1-1; a weak D match, TRBD1 (5 bases). CDR1 MNHEY and CDR2 SVGAGI come from the germline V gene. The V and J ends lost 8 bases and 1 base respectively, with 14 bases between them. The CDR3 sequence is 14 residues long.

The V and J genes are TRBV5-8 and TRBJ1-5, with 9 bases matching TRBD1. J was trimmed by 2 bases and V by 2 bases; bases with no gene match: 8. In germline, CDR1 is SGHTS, CDR2 YDEGEE. This CDR3 has 17 residues. DNA for the CDR3: TGTGCCAGCAGCTTACAACAGGGGGCCGGGGGCAATCAGCCCCAGCATTTT. It yields the protein CASSLQQGAGGNQPQHF.

V and J are TRBV6-4 and TRBJ2-1; D possibly corresponds to TRBD2 (6 bases). This CDR3 is built from 13 residues. Trimming left V 4 bases short and J 10 bases short, with 14 bases between. Germline V gene sequence: CDR1 MRHNA, CDR2 SNTAGT. CDR3 region: CASSGSQGGEQFF. In nucleotides, the CDR3 is TGTGCCAGCAGTGGTAGTCAGGGAGGCGAGCAGTTCTTC.

This clone was seen repeatedly, ten times or more. Other DNA sequences within the sample encode an identical CDR3. The chain is built from TRBV5-1 and TRBJ1-3; maybe TRBD1 (5 bases). The CDR3 is made up of 16 amino acids. V was cut by 0 bases and J by 0 bases, with 10 bases left in between. Germline V gene data show CDR1 as SGHRS and CDR2 as YFSETQ. CDR3 coding DNA: TGCGCCAGCAGCTTGGCGCCCGGGGGCTCTGGAAACACCATATATTTT. It codes for CASSLAPGGSGNTIYF.

This chain links TRBV2 with TRBJ1-4; tentatively, D is TRBD1 (5 bases). The germline V gene has CDR1 SNHLY and CDR2 FYNNEI. The CDR3 is 14 residues long. Between the trimmed V and J ends, which lost 4 bases and 10 bases, there was a span of 16 bases. CDR3 sequence: CASSVRVLGGKLFF. The DNA for the CDR3 is TGTGCCAGCAGTGTCAGGGTCTTGGGTGGAAAACTGTTTTTT.

CDR3 DNA: TGTGCCTGGAGTGGGGACTCCCCTCTTTCACCCCTCCACTTT. This translates into CAWSGDSPLSPLHF. The rearrangement links TRBV30 to TRBJ1-6; weak D call: TRBD1 (5 bases). V was cut by 1 base and J by 9 bases, with 13 bases left in between. Looked up from germline, CDR1 is GTSNPN and CDR2 is SVGIG (reference sequence). The CDR3 sequence is 14 residues long.

The chain is built from TRBV5-1 and TRBJ1-1; D is ambiguous. Germline V lookup: CDR1 SGHRS, CDR2 YFSETQ. The length of the CDR3 is 11 residues. Trimming took off 3 bases at V and 8 bases at J, with 8 bases between the two ends. The CDR3 loop is CASSSGLEAFF. The CDR3 DNA sequence: TGCGCCAGCAGCTCTGGCCTCGAAGCTTTCTTT.

The chain links TRBV4-2 to TRBJ1-2; possibly TRBD1 for D (5 bases). Trimming removed 4 bases at V and 8 bases at J, with 14 bases between. Germline CDR1 is LGHNA and CDR2 is YNFKEQ. The CDR3 has 13 residues. The CDR3 sequence: CASSPAGQGGYTF. DNA of the CDR3: TGTGCCAGCAGCCCGGCAGGGCAAGGCGGCTACACCTTC.

V and J are TRBV29-1 and TRBJ2-5; D perhaps matches TRBD2 (7 bases). The CDR3 has 13 amino acids. The germline V and J ends were trimmed by 7 bases and 1 base, with 13 bases remaining between them. Germline V gives CDR1 SQVTM, CDR2 ANQGSEA. In DNA form, the CDR3 reads TGCAGCGCAGGGAGGGGGATCCAAGAGACCCAGTACTTC. Its protein is CSAGRGIQETQYF.

A note on this clone: One end of the junction varies from germline; a read error may be responsible. The chain has TRBV6-5 and TRBJ2-2; D is perhaps TRBD2 (7 bases). The V gene's germline CDR1 is MNHEY and CDR2 SVGAGI. There are 15 residues in the CDR3. This chain's CDR3 is CASSYGGGRVGELLF. The CDR3 nucleotides read TGTGCCAGCAGTTACGGGGGGGGCCGTGTCGGGGAGCTGCTTTTT.

The V call is TRBV5-6, the J call TRBJ1-1, with D possibly TRBD1 on 6 matching bases. Per the germline V gene, CDR1 is SGHDT and CDR2 is YYEEEE. The CDR3 has 13 amino acids. Trimming cost V 9 bases and J 3 bases, with 15 bases left between them. The CDR3 sequence: CATARGWDTEAFF. The CDR3 DNA reads TGTGCCACCGCGAGGGGGTGGGACACTGAAGCTTTCTTT.

There are a few counts of this clone. The genes are TRBV6-6 and TRBJ1-5, with D possibly matching TRBD1 (5 bases). CDR1 and CDR2 (germline): MNHNY, SVGAGI (reference sequence). Trimming removed 2 bases at V and 5 bases at J, with 7 bases between. The CDR3 contains 13 residues. The CDR3 DNA follows: TGTGCCAGCAGTTACGGGGCGGATCAGCCCCAGCATTTT. Protein: CASSYGADQPQHF.

This clone was detected only a few times. The chain joins TRBV6-6 to TRBJ2-7, with D maybe TRBD2 (6 bases). Trimming removed 6 bases from V and 3 bases from J, with 15 bases in between. The CDR3 is made up of 14 amino acids. Germline CDR1 is MNHNY and CDR2 is SVGAGI (reference sequence). The CDR3 loop reads CASRLGGDVYEQYF. CDR3 sequence (DNA): TGTGCCAGCAGGTTGGGGGGAGACGTCTACGAGCAGTACTTC.